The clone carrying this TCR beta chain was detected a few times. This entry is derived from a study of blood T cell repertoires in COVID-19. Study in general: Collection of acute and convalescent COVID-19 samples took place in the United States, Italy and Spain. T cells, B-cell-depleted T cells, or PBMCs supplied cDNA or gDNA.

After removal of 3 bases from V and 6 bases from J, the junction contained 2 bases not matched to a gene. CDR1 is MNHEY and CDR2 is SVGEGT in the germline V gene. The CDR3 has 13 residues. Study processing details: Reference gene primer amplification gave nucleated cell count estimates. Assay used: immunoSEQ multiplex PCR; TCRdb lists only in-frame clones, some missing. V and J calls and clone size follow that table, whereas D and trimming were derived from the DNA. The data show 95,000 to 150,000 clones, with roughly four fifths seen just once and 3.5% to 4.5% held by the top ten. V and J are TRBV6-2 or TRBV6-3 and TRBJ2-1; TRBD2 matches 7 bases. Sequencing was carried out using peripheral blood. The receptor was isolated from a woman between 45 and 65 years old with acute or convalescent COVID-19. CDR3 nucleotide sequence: TGTGCCAGCAGTTATTGGGAGGGCAATGAGCAGTTCTTC. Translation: CASSYWEGNEQFF.